The 9 T cell receptor beta chains below come from one sample, sequenced in a study of PD-L1 blockade in urothelial cancer. Method: immunoSEQ multiplex PCR; TCRdb's copy keeps in-frame clones and lacks some. Of tens of thousands of clones in the sample, 84% were seen once. The source material was PBMCs, sampled around atezolizumab (anti-PD-L1) treatment. These receptors came from a man aged 35-49 years with urothelial cancer.

This chain joins TRBV4-1 and TRBJ1-2; D call uncertain. Germline CDR1 is MGHRA and CDR2 is YSYEKL. With 0 bases removed from V and 6 bases from J, the gap between germline ends came to 14 bases. The CDR3 length is 15 residues. The CDR3 nucleotides read TGCGCCAGCAGCCAAGAGACACTGTCTATACATGGCTACACCTTC. Amino acid sequence: CASSQETLSIHGYTF.

This rearrangement joins TRBV7-2 to TRBJ2-1; TRBD2 agrees at 11 bases. The germline gives CDR1 SGHTA, CDR2 FQGNSA. This CDR3 contains 14 residues. Unmatched junction bases numbered 1, after V lost 4 bases and J lost 5 bases. This CDR3 is CASSSGLADNEQFF. CDR3 DNA: TGTGCCAGCAGCTCGGGACTAGCGGACAATGAGCAGTTCTTC.

This clone occurred a few times. The J gene is TRBJ2-2, the V gene TRBV19; 11 nucleotides match TRBD2. The CDR3 loop spans 16 amino acids. CDR1 and CDR2 from the germline V gene are LNHDA and SQIVND (reference sequence). The ends lost 8 bases at V and 3 bases at J; junction bases unmatched: 8. The CDR3 DNA sequence: TGTGCCAGTTCGAGGGGACTAGCGGTGTACACCGGGGAGCTGTTTTTT. It encodes CASSRGLAVYTGELFF.

This chain links TRBV4-1 with TRBJ2-7; 9 positions agree with TRBD1. The CDR3 has 19 residues. Trimming took 0 bases from V and 0 from J; bases not matched to a gene: 12. Germline values: CDR1 MGHRA, CDR2 YSYEKL. CDR3 amino acids: CASSQEGQGKLRSSYEQYF. The CDR3 DNA reads as TGCGCCAGCAGCCAAGAGGGACAGGGCAAATTACGTAGCTCCTACGAGCAGTACTTC.

This chain uses TRBV5-5 with TRBJ2-6; TRBD1 agrees at 9 bases. This CDR3 has 17 amino acids. V lost 3 bases, J lost 4 bases, and 8 bases stayed unmatched. Germline lookup yields CDR1 SGHKS and CDR2 YYEKEE (reference sequence). In DNA, the CDR3 is TGTGCCAGCAGCTCCGGGACAGGGACGATAGGGGCCAACGTCCTGACTTTC. Amino acids: CASSSGTGTIGANVLTF.

The sample holds one count of this clone. The chain links TRBV7-2 to TRBJ1-5; TRBD1 might be the D (5 bases). V was shortened by 5 bases and J by 5 bases, with 10 bases between the two germline ends. This CDR3 region has 13 residues. Germline CDR1 SGHTA, CDR2 FQGNSA. The CDR3 is CASSVRQYQPQHF. The CDR3 coding sequence is TGTGCCAGCAGCGTCCGACAGTATCAGCCCCAGCATTTT.

The CDR3 region is CASTPSGLYGYTF. DNA for the CDR3: TGTGCCAGCACCCCATCGGGACTCTATGGCTACACCTTC. This chain connects TRBV28 to TRBJ1-2; tentative D call: TRBD1 (5 bases). The ends were cut back, 7 bases at V and 4 bases at J, with 13 bases in the middle. The CDR3 is 13 residues long. CDR1 and CDR2 (germline): MDHEN, SYDVKM.

The chain uses TRBV19 and TRBJ2-6; the D gene is possibly TRBD1 (5 bases). In germline, CDR1 is LNHDA, CDR2 SQIVND (reference sequence). The CDR3 spans 16 residues. Trimming cost V 8 bases and J 0 bases, with 14 bases left between them. Here the CDR3 reads CASAHLTGSGANVLTF. Here the CDR3 DNA reads TGTGCCAGTGCCCATCTAACAGGCTCTGGGGCCAACGTCCTGACTTTC.

The rearrangement uses TRBV9 and TRBJ2-1, with 13 bases identical to TRBD2. J lost 6 bases, V lost 0 bases, and 6 bases had no gene match. Germline loops: CDR1 SGDLS, CDR2 YYNGEE. The CDR3 contains 17 residues. CDR3 amino acids: CASSVDPRTSGSNEQFF. The CDR3 coding sequence is TGTGCCAGCAGCGTAGACCCCCGGACTAGCGGGAGCAATGAGCAGTTCTTC.